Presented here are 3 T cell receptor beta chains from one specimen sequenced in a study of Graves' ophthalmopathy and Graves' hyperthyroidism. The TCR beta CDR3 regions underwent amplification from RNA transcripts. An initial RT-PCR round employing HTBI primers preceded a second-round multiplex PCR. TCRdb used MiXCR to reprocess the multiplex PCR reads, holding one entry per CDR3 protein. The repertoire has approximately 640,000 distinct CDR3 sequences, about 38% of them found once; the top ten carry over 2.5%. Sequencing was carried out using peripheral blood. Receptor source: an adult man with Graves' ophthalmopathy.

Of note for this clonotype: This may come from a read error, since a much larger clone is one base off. The CDR3 here is CASSDTANTEAFF. CDR3 in DNA: TGTGCCAGCAGTGATACAGCAAACACTGAAGCTTTCTTT. The chain is built from TRBV10-3 and TRBJ1-1; D unresolved. From germline, CDR1 is ENHRY and CDR2 SYGVKD. This CDR3 has 13 amino acids.

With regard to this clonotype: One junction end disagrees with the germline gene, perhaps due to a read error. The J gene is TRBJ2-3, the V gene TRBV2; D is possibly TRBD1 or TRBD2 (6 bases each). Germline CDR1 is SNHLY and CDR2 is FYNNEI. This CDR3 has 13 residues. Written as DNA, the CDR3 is TGTGCCATCAGTGACGGGGGCCCAGATACGCAGTATTTT. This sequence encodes CAISDGGPDTQYF.

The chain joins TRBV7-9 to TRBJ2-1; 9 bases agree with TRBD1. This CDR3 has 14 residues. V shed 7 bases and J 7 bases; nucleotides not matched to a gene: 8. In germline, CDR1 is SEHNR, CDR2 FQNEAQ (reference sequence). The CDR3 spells CASTGTGKMNEQFF. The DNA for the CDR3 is TGTGCCAGCACTGGGACAGGGAAGATGAATGAGCAGTTCTTC.